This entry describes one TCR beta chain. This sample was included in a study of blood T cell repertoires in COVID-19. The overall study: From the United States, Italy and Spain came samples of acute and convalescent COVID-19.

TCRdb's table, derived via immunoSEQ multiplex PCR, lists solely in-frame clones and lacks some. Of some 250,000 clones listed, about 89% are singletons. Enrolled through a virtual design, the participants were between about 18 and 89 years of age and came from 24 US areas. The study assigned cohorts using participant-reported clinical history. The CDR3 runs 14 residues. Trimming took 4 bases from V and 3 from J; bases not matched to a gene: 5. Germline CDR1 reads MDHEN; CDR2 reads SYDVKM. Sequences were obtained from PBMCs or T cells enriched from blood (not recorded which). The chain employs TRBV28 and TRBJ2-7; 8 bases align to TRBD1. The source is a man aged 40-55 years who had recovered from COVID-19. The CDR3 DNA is TGTGCCAGCAGTTGGACAGGGACCAACTACGAGCAGTACTTC. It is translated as CASSWTGTNYEQYF.